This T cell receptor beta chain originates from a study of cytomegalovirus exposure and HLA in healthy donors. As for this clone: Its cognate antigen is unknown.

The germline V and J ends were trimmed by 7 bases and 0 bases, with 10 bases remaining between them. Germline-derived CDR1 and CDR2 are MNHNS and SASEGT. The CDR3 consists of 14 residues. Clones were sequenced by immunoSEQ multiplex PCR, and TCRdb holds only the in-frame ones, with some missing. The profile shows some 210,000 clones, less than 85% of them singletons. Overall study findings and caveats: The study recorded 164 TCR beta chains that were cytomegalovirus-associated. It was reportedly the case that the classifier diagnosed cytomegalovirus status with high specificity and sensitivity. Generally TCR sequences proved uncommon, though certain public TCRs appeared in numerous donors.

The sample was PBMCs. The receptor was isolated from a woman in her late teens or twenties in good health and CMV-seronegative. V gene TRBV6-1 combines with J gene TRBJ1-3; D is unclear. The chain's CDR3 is CASIFRTSGNTIYF. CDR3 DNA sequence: TGTGCCAGCATCTTCAGGACCTCTGGAAACACCATATATTTT.